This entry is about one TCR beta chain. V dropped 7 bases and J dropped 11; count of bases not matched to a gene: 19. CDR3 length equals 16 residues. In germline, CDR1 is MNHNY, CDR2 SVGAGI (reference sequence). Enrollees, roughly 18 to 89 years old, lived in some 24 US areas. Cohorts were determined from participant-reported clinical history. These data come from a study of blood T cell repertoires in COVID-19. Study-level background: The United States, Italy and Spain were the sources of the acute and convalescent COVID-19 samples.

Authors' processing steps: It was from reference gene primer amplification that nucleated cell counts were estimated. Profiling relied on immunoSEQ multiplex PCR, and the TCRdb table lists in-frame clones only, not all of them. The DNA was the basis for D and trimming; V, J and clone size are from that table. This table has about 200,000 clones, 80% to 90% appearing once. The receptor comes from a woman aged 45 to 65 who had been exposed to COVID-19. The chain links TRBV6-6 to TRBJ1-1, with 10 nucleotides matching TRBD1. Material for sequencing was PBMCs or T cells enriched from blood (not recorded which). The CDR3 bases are TGTGCCAGCACCGAACCTCCGGGACAGGGGCGGAATATCGCTTTCTTT. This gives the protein CASTEPPGQGRNIAFF.